These T cell receptor beta chains were read from a single sample in a study of shared clonotypes between healthy human individuals. The assay was immunoSEQ multiplex PCR, and TCRdb's table has in-frame clones only and misses some. The sample lists some 790,000 clones, 55% to 75% occurring once. The sequenced sample consisted of memory CD4+ T cells sorted from blood. The receptors derive from a woman younger than 45 in good health. CDR3s include the opening cysteine and the closing phenylalanine or tryptophan. D genes are given only for firm matches. Some rows mark clone size as missing; the rest say once, few, many or name a class of expanded clone.

TRBV11-2	NA	TRBD2	TRBJ2-2	CASSLDRGGWNTGELFF	TGTGCCAGCAGCTTAGATCGGGGGGGCTGGAACACCGGGGAGCTGTTTTTT
TRBV29-1	once	NA	TRBJ1-5	CSVGKGGNQPQHF	TGCAGCGTTGGGAAGGGTGGCAATCAGCCCCAGCATTTT
TRBV28	NA	TRBD1	TRBJ2-7	CASILTGGDEQYF	TGTGCCAGCATCCTGACAGGGGGTGACGAGCAGTACTTC
TRBV18	NA	NA	TRBJ2-7	CASSPPRREVRAYEQYF	TGTGCCAGCTCACCACCGAGGAGGGAGGTACGTGCCTACGAGCAGTACTTC
TRBV6-1	NA	NA	TRBJ2-7	CASRLVPYEQYF	TGTGCCAGCAGGCTTGTCCCCTACGAGCAGTACTTC
TRBV25-1	NA	NA	TRBJ2-1	CASSDRGSRSYNEQFF	TGTGCCAGCAGTGACAGAGGGAGCCGGTCCTACAATGAGCAGTTCTTC
TRBV7-9	NA	TRBD2	TRBJ2-1	CASSIALGGGDSGEQFF	TGTGCCAGCAGCATCGCCCTCGGGGGGGGAGATTCAGGAGAGCAGTTCTTC
TRBV20-1	NA	TRBD2	TRBJ2-7	CSAGLVYEQYF	TGCAGTGCAGGACTAGTTTACGAGCAGTACTTC
TRBV21-1	NA	NA	TRBJ1-3	CASSPSWETSGNTIYF	TGTGCCAGCAGCCCTTCCTGGGAAACCTCTGGAAACACCATATATTTT
TRBV2	NA	TRBD2	TRBJ2-1	CASRPWAGDNEQFF	TGTGCCAGCAGGCCCTGGGCGGGAGACAATGAGCAGTTCTTC
TRBV27	NA	TRBD2	TRBJ2-7	CASSSVAGGIKEQYF	TGTGCCAGCAGTTCCGTAGCGGGAGGGATTAAAGAGCAGTACTTC
TRBV28	NA	TRBD2	TRBJ2-1	CASSLPVAGGPNEQFF	TGTGCCAGCAGCCTCCCAGTAGCGGGAGGGCCGAATGAGCAGTTCTTC
TRBV7-9	NA	NA	TRBJ2-7	CASSLIAAGEEQYF	TGTGCCAGCAGCTTAATAGCGGCCGGTGAAGAGCAGTACTTC
TRBV28	NA	NA	TRBJ1-2	CASSLTGPSNYGYTF	TGTGCCAGCAGTCTAACGGGCCCGTCTAACTATGGCTACACCTTC
TRBV7-2	once	NA	TRBJ1-1	CASSLVSRGNTEAFF	TGTGCCAGCAGCTTAGTGTCGAGGGGGAACACTGAAGCTTTCTTT
TRBV29-1	once	NA	TRBJ2-7	CSVWDTSYEQYF	TGCAGCGTTTGGGACACCTCCTACGAGCAGTACTTC
TRBV4-1	few	NA	TRBJ2-5	CASSQDFRSSLAQGETQYF	TGCGCCAGCAGCCAAGATTTCCGAAGCTCTCTAGCGCAGGGAGAGACCCAGTACTTC
TRBV4-1	NA	TRBD1	TRBJ2-2	CASSQGIGQGDSGELFF	TGCGCCAGCAGCCAAGGTATAGGACAGGGGGATTCCGGGGAGCTGTTTTTT
TRBV30	NA	NA	TRBJ1-1	CAWSVLMGVTEAFF	TGTGCCTGGAGTGTCCTAATGGGGGTCACTGAAGCTTTCTTT
TRBV5-1	NA	NA	TRBJ2-2	CASSLATGELFF	TGCGCCAGCAGCTTGGCCACCGGGGAGCTGTTTTTT
TRBV4-3	NA	TRBD1	TRBJ2-4	CASSQVNYGTGDRNIQYF	TGCGCCAGCAGCCAAGTAAACTACGGGACAGGGGACCGAAACATTCAGTACTTC
TRBV16	NA	NA	TRBJ1-2	CASSQSAQGNGYTF	TGTGCCAGCAGCCAATCGGCGCAGGGCAATGGCTACACCTTC
TRBV5-1	NA	NA	TRBJ2-1	CASSLFPRESHTYNEQFF	TGCGCCAGCAGCTTGTTTCCCCGGGAGAGCCACACCTACAATGAGCAGTTCTTC
TRBV19	few	NA	TRBJ1-1	CASSIRGLAFF	TGTGCCAGTAGTATCAGGGGTTTGGCTTTCTTT
TRBV5-1	many	NA	TRBJ2-1	CASSLLGDLLGHEQFF	TGCGCCAGCAGCTTGCTGGGGGACCTACTAGGTCATGAGCAGTTCTTC
TRBV28	NA	NA	TRBJ2-7	CASSTQRTGERGPSYEQYF	TGTGCCAGCAGCACACAGAGGACAGGCGAGCGGGGGCCCTCCTACGAGCAGTACTTC
TRBV7-9	NA	NA	TRBJ1-2	CASSSGAANYGYTF	TGTGCCAGCAGTTCGGGAGCTGCAAACTATGGCTACACCTTC
TRBV25-1	few	NA	TRBJ2-2	CASSGANGRGELFF	TGTGCCAGCAGTGGGGCCAATGGTCGAGGGGAGCTGTTTTTT
TRBV11-2	NA	TRBD1	TRBJ2-7	CASSFGLGTERYEQYF	TGTGCCAGCAGCTTTGGGCTAGGGACAGAGCGATACGAGCAGTACTTC
TRBV7-9	NA	NA	TRBJ2-7	CASSLAASGAYEQYF	TGTGCCAGCAGCTTAGCTGCCAGCGGCGCCTACGAGCAGTACTTC
TRBV6-4	few	NA	TRBJ2-1	CASSDRGGGSNEQFF	TGTGCCAGCAGTGACAGGGGCGGGGGCAGTAATGAGCAGTTCTTC
TRBV30	NA	TRBD1	TRBJ1-5	CAWSRDRGNQPQHF	TGTGCCTGGAGTCGGGACAGGGGTAATCAGCCCCAGCATTTT
TRBV29-1	NA	TRBD1	TRBJ2-5	CSVEGEGQTPTQYF	TGCAGCGTTGAAGGAGAGGGACAGACCCCGACCCAGTACTTC
TRBV15	NA	NA	TRBJ1-4	CATFRDGTKEKLFF	TGTGCCACCTTTCGGGATGGGACGAAAGAAAAACTGTTTTTT
TRBV30	NA	TRBD1	TRBJ1-5	CAWSRQGRYQPQHF	TGTGCCTGGAGCAGACAGGGCAGGTATCAGCCCCAGCATTTT
TRBV2	NA	TRBD1	TRBJ2-1	CASSRGQSYNEQFF	TGTGCCAGCAGTAGGGGACAGAGCTACAATGAGCAGTTCTTC
TRBV2	NA	NA	TRBJ2-2	CASHRAANTGELFF	TGTGCCAGTCACCGGGCCGCGAACACCGGGGAGCTGTTTTTT
TRBV2	NA	NA	TRBJ1-4	CASSGPRPGEKLFF	TGTGCCAGCAGTGGACCGCGCCCTGGTGAAAAACTGTTTTTT
TRBV28	once	NA	TRBJ1-5	CASGGRDSNQPQHF	TGTGCCAGCGGGGGACGAGATAGCAATCAGCCCCAGCATTTT
TRBV29-1	NA	TRBD1	TRBJ1-1	CSVLLSGGWTEAFF	TGCAGCGTTTTACTCTCAGGGGGGTGGACTGAAGCTTTCTTT
TRBV13	NA	TRBD1	TRBJ1-2	CASSDRSRDRYLYYGYTF	TGTGCCAGCAGCGATCGTTCCCGGGACAGGTATCTTTATTATGGCTACACCTTC
TRBV7-2	NA	TRBD1	TRBJ1-5	CASSPWTGGSNQPQHF	TGTGCCAGCAGCCCATGGACAGGGGGCAGCAATCAGCCCCAGCATTTT
TRBV30	few	TRBD1	TRBJ2-7	CAWRGGTVSEQYF	TGTGCCTGGAGGGGTGGGACAGTCTCCGAGCAGTACTTC
TRBV7-9	NA	TRBD1	TRBJ2-7	CASSVTGGYEQYF	TGTGCCAGCAGCGTTACAGGGGGCTACGAGCAGTACTTC
TRBV27	NA	NA	TRBJ1-1	CASSSYRETEAFF	TGTGCCAGCAGTTCCTATAGGGAAACTGAAGCTTTCTTT
TRBV6-1	NA	NA	TRBJ1-5	CASSDAAGANQPQHF	TGTGCCAGCAGTGACGCCGCGGGGGCGAATCAGCCCCAGCATTTT
TRBV5-1	NA	TRBD1	TRBJ1-1	CASRTQGAAEAFF	TGCGCCAGCAGAACACAGGGGGCGGCTGAAGCTTTCTTT
TRBV5-4	NA	NA	TRBJ2-5	CASSPGPQETQYF	TGTGCCAGCAGCCCGGGACCCCAAGAGACCCAGTACTTC